What follows is one TCR beta chain and its context. Its target is not known. The data derive from a study of T cells in Graves' hyperthyroidism and ophthalmopathy. General observations from the study: Researchers report that a 13 V-J model separated ophthalmopathy from stable hyperthyroidism. The model forecast ophthalmopathy, anticipating it by a median 6.5 months before onset. Most thyroid clonotypes with frequency above 0.001 were detected in blood.

In the ophthalmopathy cohort, Clinical Activity Score was at least 3, NOSPECS grade at least 4, and duration under 3 months. Using RNA transcripts as the source, TCR beta CDR3 regions were amplified. RT-PCR in the first round (using the HTBI primer set) targeted the TCR CDR3. TCRdb redid the calling of the multiplex PCR reads with MiXCR, one entry per CDR3 protein. The sample holds around 600,000 distinct CDR3 sequences, approximately 15% seen once. This CDR3 contains 13 residues. Trimming left V 4 bases short and J 2 bases short, with 11 bases between. Germline CDR1 DFQATT, CDR2 SNEGSKA (reference sequence).

The sample taken for sequencing was blood. This TCR came from a woman aged 18-35 years with Graves' ophthalmopathy. This chain connects TRBV20-1 to TRBJ1-1; a possible D gene is TRBD1 (5 bases). The CDR3: CSAKRQGNTEAFF. The CDR3 region has the DNA TGCAGTGCTAAGCGCCAGGGTAACACTGAAGCTTTCTTT.